Listed below are T cell receptor beta chains from one sample, sequenced in a study of cytomegalovirus exposure and HLA in healthy donors. This table comes from immunoSEQ multiplex PCR, and its TCRdb copy is limited to in-frame clones, with some not included. The sample has more than 90,000 clones, 86% seen once; the top ten hold 4.5% to 6%. Sequenced sample: PBMCs. The receptor set was obtained from a man aged 18 to 30 in good health and CMV-seronegative. Both conserved end residues are part of each CDR3.

v_gene	j_gene	CDR3aa
TRBV14	TRBJ2-1	CASSPNKERGWDNEQFF
TRBV5-6	TRBJ1-3	CASSLLPGGNTIYF
TRBV27	TRBJ2-1	CASSSGRDHEQFF
TRBV7-9	TRBJ1-5	CASSDTGGPVQPQHF
TRBV10-3	TRBJ1-6	CAISESGGATNSPLHF
TRBV27	TRBJ1-5	CASSPTLGGAGQPQHF
TRBV14	TRBJ2-1	CASSRTRDRDYNEQFF
TRBV25-1	TRBJ1-1	CASSPTGGKNTEAFF
TRBV29-1	TRBJ2-5	CSVELATETQYF
TRBV29-1	TRBJ2-7	CSAGGDRGYEQYF
TRBV7-8	TRBJ1-5	CASSPGQIPGGNQPQHF
TRBV7-7	TRBJ1-1	CASSSFEQGMNTEAFF
TRBV25-1	TRBJ2-3	CASSDWAGEINTQYF
TRBV9	TRBJ2-2	CASSVDRAANTGELFF
TRBV6-1	TRBJ2-5	CASSEGASPTEETQYF
TRBV25-1	TRBJ2-7	CASSEYESSGRTEQYF
TRBV28	TRBJ1-5	CASRFEGGNQPQHF
TRBV6-1	TRBJ2-4	CASSVDGSGAKNIQYF
TRBV27	TRBJ1-5	CASRSTGDQPQHF
TRBV7-9	TRBJ2-7	CARTGLAGFYEQYF
TRBV6-5	TRBJ1-1	CASSDRGEAFF
TRBV7-9	TRBJ1-4	CASSQTATNEKLFF
TRBV5-5	TRBJ2-7	CASSATGNYEQYF
TRBV7-9	TRBJ1-2	CASTAGGNYGYTF
TRBV28	TRBJ1-5	CASSLSAGGNQPQHF
TRBV27	TRBJ1-5	CASSSDGENQPQHF
TRBV10-1	TRBJ1-5	CASSADSSNQPQHF
TRBV10-2	TRBJ2-1	CASSWRRNNEQFF
TRBV18	TRBJ2-2	CASSPRGQERTGELFF
TRBV11-2	TRBJ1-5	CASSLAGDQPQHF
TRBV7-2	TRBJ1-2	CASREGGSGYTF
TRBV7-9	TRBJ2-2	CASSPPGTGGITGELFF
TRBV20-1	TRBJ1-1	CSADGETEAFF
TRBV7-9	TRBJ1-2	CASSSGQGFGYTF
TRBV7-9	TRBJ2-7	CASSYLPHEQYF
TRBV6-1	TRBJ1-2	CASSEVQGGGYTF
TRBV19	TRBJ1-1	CASIYSGQGRMNTEAFF
TRBV4-2	TRBJ2-1	CASSQAPGQGAYEQFF
TRBV5-4	TRBJ2-5	CASSLGGGKETQYF
TRBV6-5	TRBJ2-2	CASSYSGDLSGELFF
TRBV5-1	TRBJ2-1	CASSSGPRASGVDEQFF
TRBV30	TRBJ2-3	CAWSSGTSGRTSTDTQYF